Listed below are T cell receptor beta chains from one sample, sequenced in a study of post-analysis software for immune sequencing data. From the PCR reads, TCRdb called clonotypes with MiXCR, one entry per CDR3 protein. The data show about 620,000 distinct CDR3 sequences, around 47% seen once. Sample: blood. These receptors originate from a girl aged 10 to 17 with multiple sclerosis. The CDR3 runs from the conserved cysteine through the conserved F or W. Fields, in order: J gene, V gene, clone size, D gene, CDR3 DNA, CDR3 protein. A D gene is named only where the DNA matches it firmly. The size entry is marked missing in some rows and otherwise reads once, few, many or a size class.

j_gene: TRBJ1-2; v_gene: TRBV29-1; abundance: -; d_gene: -; CDR3nt: TGCAGCGTCGTCCGGGAGTATGGCTACACCTTC; CDR3aa: CSVVREYGYTF
j_gene: TRBJ2-3; v_gene: TRBV12-3/TRBV12-4; abundance: -; d_gene: TRBD2; CDR3nt: TGTGCCAGCAGCTATAGCGGGACTACAGATGCGCAGTATTTT; CDR3aa: CASSYSGTTDAQYF
j_gene: TRBJ2-3; v_gene: TRBV4-1; abundance: -; d_gene: -; CDR3nt: TGCGCCAGCAGCCAAGATCAGGTTAGCGATACGCAGTATTTT; CDR3aa: CASSQDQVSDTQYF
j_gene: TRBJ2-1; v_gene: TRBV30; abundance: -; d_gene: -; CDR3nt: TGTGCCTGGAGTATCGCGGGTGAGCAGTTCTTC; CDR3aa: CAWSIAGEQFF
j_gene: TRBJ2-7; v_gene: TRBV20-1; abundance: many; d_gene: TRBD2; CDR3nt: TGCAGTGCTAGGCGCTCGACTAGCGGGAGTATAAACGAGCAGTACTTC; CDR3aa: CSARRSTSGSINEQYF
j_gene: TRBJ2-3; v_gene: TRBV7-2; abundance: few; d_gene: -; CDR3nt: TGTGCCAGCAGCTTAGCGTTTAGAGATACGCAGTATTTT; CDR3aa: CASSLAFRDTQYF
j_gene: TRBJ1-1; v_gene: TRBV3-1; abundance: -; d_gene: -; CDR3nt: TGTGCCAGCAGCCTTCGAGGGGCCGCTAACACTGAAGCTTTCTTT; CDR3aa: CASSLRGAANTEAFF
j_gene: TRBJ2-7; v_gene: TRBV15; abundance: few; d_gene: -; CDR3nt: TGTGCCACCAGCAGAACATTTAACCGGGAGCAGTACTTC; CDR3aa: CATSRTFNREQYF
j_gene: TRBJ1-2; v_gene: TRBV13; abundance: -; d_gene: TRBD1; CDR3nt: TGTGCCAGCAGCTCTAACAGGGGAGATGGCTACACCTTC; CDR3aa: CASSSNRGDGYTF
j_gene: TRBJ1-2; v_gene: TRBV5-1; abundance: -; d_gene: -; CDR3nt: TGCGCCAGCATCCCGATAGGGTTAAACTATGGCTTCACCTTC; CDR3aa: CASIPIGLNYGFTF
j_gene: TRBJ2-5; v_gene: TRBV5-5; abundance: -; d_gene: TRBD2; CDR3nt: TGTGCCAGCAGCTTGGCGGGGGAGCTAGCGGGAGAGACCCAGTACTTC; CDR3aa: CASSLAGELAGETQYF
j_gene: TRBJ2-3; v_gene: TRBV5-5; abundance: -; d_gene: -; CDR3nt: TGTGCCAGCAGCTTGTCTTCCCTTCAGGGGGATACGCAGTATTTT; CDR3aa: CASSLSSLQGDTQYF
j_gene: TRBJ2-3; v_gene: TRBV5-1; abundance: few; d_gene: -; CDR3nt: TGCGCCAGCAGCTTGGGCCGTCTTGAAGATACGCAGTATTTT; CDR3aa: CASSLGRLEDTQYF
j_gene: TRBJ2-3; v_gene: TRBV24-1; abundance: -; d_gene: TRBD1; CDR3nt: TGTGCCACCAGTGAGCCGGGACAGGGCACAGATACGCAGTATTTT; CDR3aa: CATSEPGQGTDTQYF
j_gene: TRBJ2-3; v_gene: TRBV9; abundance: few; d_gene: -; CDR3nt: TGTGCCAGCAGCGTAGTTGCGAGCGCAGATACGCAGTATTTT; CDR3aa: CASSVVASADTQYF